The clone carrying this TCR beta chain was found once. The CDR3 totals 13 residues. Germline V lookup: CDR1 GTSNPN, CDR2 SVGIG (reference sequence). Trimming left V 0 bases short and J 4 bases short, with 9 bases between. The sample is drawn from a study of T cell changes during pregnancy in multiple sclerosis. Clones were read by immunoSEQ multiplex PCR, and TCRdb kept only the in-frame ones, dropping some. The repertoire holds 70,000 to 75,000 clones, with 85% to 95% as singletons. Specimen: peripheral blood, collected before pregnancy. This chain connects TRBV30 to TRBJ1-1; D is possibly TRBD1 (5 bases). The TCR originated in a female donor with multiple sclerosis, enrolled in a pregnancy study. The CDR3 coding sequence is TGTGCCTGGAGTGTGACCGGGGGCACTGAAGCTTTCTTT. Translated, it gives CAWSVTGGTEAFF.